The following is a T cell receptor beta chain sequence with its context. Its antigen is currently unknown. The record originates from a study of T cells expressing NK-cell markers. This CDR3 has 13 residues. Germline V gives CDR1 MNHEY, CDR2 SMNVEV (reference sequence). UMI-tagged 5'RACE template switching yielded the TCR beta cDNA. TCRdb re-analyzed the 5' RACE reads; it lists each CDR3 protein once, without DNA. Seen in this sample are about 170,000 distinct CDR3 sequences; the ten most common clones hold 20% to 25%. Study-level findings and limits: Dominant NKG2C+ clonotype frequencies of roughly 1.0-7.5% of CD8+ T cells were measured in over 5 donors. Researchers report these clonotypes also headed the CD3+CD56-NKG2C+ fraction in a few donors.

Sequencing used blood T cells: a sorted CD56 or NKG2C T cell subset, CD4+ or CD8+ T cells, or bulk PBMC T cells (not recorded which). The chain employs TRBV27 and TRBJ2-2; without DNA, the TCRdb call of TRBD2 cannot be checked. The source is a man aged 18-69 years in good health. CDR3 amino acids: CASSLHRTGELFF.